This T cell receptor (beta chain) was identified during a study of cytomegalovirus exposure and HLA in healthy donors. Study-level information: Caucasian-associated ancestry cluster membership applied to around 76% of about 370 genotyped donors. Study-level points and caveats: A later analysis, which compared TCR beta chains of equal frequency, found the HLA-associated ones more clonally expanded. Prediction of most subjects' HLA-A and HLA-B alleles by TCR beta sequences was reportedly accurate.

This clone was recorded a few times. Its antigen is still unknown. Nominal health characterized the donors when sampled, though unrecorded immune exposures were likely. Primers: 60 Vbeta forward and 13 Jbeta reverse. Assay: immunoSEQ multiplex PCR; the TCRdb copy retains only in-frame clones and omits some. In the table there are about 76,000 clones, around 70% of which are singletons. Looked up from germline, CDR1 is MDHEN and CDR2 is SYDVKM. The CDR3 length is 13 residues. V lost 6 bases to trimming and J lost 2 bases; unmatched junction nucleotides: 4. The V and J genes are TRBV28 and TRBJ2-7; 7 nucleotides agree with TRBD1. The source is a woman aged 40 to 55 in good health and CMV-seropositive. Material: PBMCs. The CDR3 DNA sequence: TGTGCCAGCAGGAATCAGGGGGCCTACGAGCAGTACTTC. As protein: CASRNQGAYEQYF.